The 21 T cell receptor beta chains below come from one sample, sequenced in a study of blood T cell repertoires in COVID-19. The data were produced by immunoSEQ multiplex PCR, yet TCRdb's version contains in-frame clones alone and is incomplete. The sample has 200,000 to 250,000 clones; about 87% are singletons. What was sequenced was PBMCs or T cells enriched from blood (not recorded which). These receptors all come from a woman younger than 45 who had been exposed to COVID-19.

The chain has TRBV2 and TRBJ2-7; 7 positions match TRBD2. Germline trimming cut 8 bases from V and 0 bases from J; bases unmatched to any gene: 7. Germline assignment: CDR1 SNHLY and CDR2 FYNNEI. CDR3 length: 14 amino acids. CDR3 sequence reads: CASLPGRNSYEQYF. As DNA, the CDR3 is TGTGCCAGCCTGCCCGGGAGGAACTCCTACGAGCAGTACTTC.

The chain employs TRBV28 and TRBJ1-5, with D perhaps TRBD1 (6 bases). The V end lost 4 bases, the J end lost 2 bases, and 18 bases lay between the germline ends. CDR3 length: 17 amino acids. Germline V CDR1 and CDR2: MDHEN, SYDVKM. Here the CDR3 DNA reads TGTGCCAGCAGTTACCTAAGGACAGCCCGGGGCAATCAGCCCCAGCATTTT. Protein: CASSYLRTARGNQPQHF.

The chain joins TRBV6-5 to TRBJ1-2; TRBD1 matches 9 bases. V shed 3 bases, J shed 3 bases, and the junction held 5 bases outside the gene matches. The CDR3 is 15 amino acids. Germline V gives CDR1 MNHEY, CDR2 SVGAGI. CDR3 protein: CASSYHRGPDYGYTF. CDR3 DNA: TGTGCCAGCAGTTATCACAGGGGGCCAGACTATGGCTACACCTTC.

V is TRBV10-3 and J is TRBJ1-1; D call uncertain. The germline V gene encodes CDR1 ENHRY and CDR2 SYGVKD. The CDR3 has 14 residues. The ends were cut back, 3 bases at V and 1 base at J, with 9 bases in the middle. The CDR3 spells CAISESRRNTEAFF. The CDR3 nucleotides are TGTGCCATCAGTGAATCCAGAAGGAACACTGAAGCTTTCTTT.

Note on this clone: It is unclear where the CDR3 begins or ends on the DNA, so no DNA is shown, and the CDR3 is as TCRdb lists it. CDR3 region: CASSNGPPWGGGTTDTQYF. V gene TRBV21-1 combines with J gene TRBJ2-3; the table names TRBD2, a call not compared with the DNA. TRBV21-1 is given as a pseudogene. 19 amino acids form the CDR3, both terminal residues included.

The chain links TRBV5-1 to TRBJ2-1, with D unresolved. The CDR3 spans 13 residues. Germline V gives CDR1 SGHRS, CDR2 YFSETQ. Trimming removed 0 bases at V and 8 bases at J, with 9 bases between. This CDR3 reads CASSLGYLYEQFF. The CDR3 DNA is TGCGCCAGCAGCTTGGGCTATCTGTATGAGCAGTTCTTC.

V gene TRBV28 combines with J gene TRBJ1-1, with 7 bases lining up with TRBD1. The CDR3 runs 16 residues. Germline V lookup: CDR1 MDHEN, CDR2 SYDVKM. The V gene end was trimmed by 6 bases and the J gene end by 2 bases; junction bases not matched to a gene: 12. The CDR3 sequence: CASRPEQGLGNTEAFF. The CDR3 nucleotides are TGTGCCAGCAGGCCCGAACAGGGGTTGGGAAACACTGAAGCTTTCTTT.

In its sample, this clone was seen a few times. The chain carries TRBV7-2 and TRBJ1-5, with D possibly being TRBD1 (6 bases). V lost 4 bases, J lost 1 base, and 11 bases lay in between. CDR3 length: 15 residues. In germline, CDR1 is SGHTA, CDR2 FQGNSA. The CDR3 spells CASSSQGVSNQPQHF. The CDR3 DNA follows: TGTGCCAGCAGCTCACAGGGTGTCAGCAATCAGCCCCAGCATTTT.

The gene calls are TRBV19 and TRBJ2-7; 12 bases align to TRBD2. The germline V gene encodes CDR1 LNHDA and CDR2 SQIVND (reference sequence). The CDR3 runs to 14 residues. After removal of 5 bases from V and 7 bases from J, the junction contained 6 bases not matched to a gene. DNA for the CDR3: TGTGCCAGTAGTCCAACCGGACTAGCGGGAGAGCAGTACTTC. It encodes CASSPTGLAGEQYF.

The CDR3 DNA sequence: TGTGCCAGCAGACCGGTTGGCGTCCTGACTTTC. Amino acids: CASRPVGVLTF. The chain links TRBV11-2 to TRBJ2-6; D is ambiguous. This CDR3 is 11 amino acids long. Trimming left V 6 bases short and J 12 bases short, with 9 bases between. Per the germline V gene, CDR1 is SGHAT and CDR2 is FQNNGV.

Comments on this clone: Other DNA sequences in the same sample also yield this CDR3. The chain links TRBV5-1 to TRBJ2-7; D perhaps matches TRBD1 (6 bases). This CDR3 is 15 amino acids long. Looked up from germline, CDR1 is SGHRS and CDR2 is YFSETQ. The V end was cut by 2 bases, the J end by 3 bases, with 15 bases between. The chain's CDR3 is CASSFLAGDNYEQYF. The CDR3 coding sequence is TGCGCCAGCAGCTTTCTAGCAGGGGATAACTACGAGCAGTACTTC.

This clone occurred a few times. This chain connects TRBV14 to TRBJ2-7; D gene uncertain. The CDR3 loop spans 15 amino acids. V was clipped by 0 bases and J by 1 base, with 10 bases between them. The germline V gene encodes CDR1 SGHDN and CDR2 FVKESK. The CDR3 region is CASSQDWASSYEQYF. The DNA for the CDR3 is TGTGCCAGCAGCCAAGATTGGGCCAGTTCCTACGAGCAGTACTTC.

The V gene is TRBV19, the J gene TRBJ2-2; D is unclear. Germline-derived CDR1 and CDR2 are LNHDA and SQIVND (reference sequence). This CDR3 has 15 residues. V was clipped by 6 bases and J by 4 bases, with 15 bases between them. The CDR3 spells CASSYEVPGTGELFF. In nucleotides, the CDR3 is TGTGCCAGTAGCTATGAGGTTCCGGGCACCGGGGAGCTGTTTTTT.

The CDR3 loop is CSAIETGGINQPQHF. CDR3 coding DNA: TGCAGTGCTATTGAGACAGGGGGCATTAATCAGCCCCAGCATTTT. The chain uses TRBV20-1 and TRBJ1-5; 10 bases are a match to TRBD1. This CDR3 contains 15 residues. CDR1 and CDR2 (germline): DFQATT, SNEGSKA (reference sequence). Trimming took 4 bases from V and 4 from J; bases not matched to a gene: 7.

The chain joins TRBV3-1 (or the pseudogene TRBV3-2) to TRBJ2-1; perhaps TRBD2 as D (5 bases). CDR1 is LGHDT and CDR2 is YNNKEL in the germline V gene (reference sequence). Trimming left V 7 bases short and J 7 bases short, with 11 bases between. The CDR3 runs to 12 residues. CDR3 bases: TGTGCCAGCACCGGGGTAAATAATGAGCAGTTCTTC. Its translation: CASTGVNNEQFF.

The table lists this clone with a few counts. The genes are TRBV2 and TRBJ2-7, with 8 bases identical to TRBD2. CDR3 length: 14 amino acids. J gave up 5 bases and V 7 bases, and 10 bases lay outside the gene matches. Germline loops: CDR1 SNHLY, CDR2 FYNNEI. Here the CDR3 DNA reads TGTGCCAGCAATGGACTAGCTGGGGTGAACGAGCAGTACTTC. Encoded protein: CASNGLAGVNEQYF.

The CDR3: CASSTASGIGTGELFF. The CDR3 region has the DNA TGTGCCAGTAGTACGGCTAGCGGGATCGGTACCGGGGAGCTGTTTTTT. This chain connects TRBV19 to TRBJ2-2; 9 nucleotides agree with TRBD2. Losses at the gene ends were 4 bases for V and 5 bases for J; bases not matched to a gene: 8. Per the germline V gene, CDR1 is LNHDA and CDR2 is SQIVND (reference sequence). This CDR3 region has 16 residues. The whole variable domain, remainder taken from reference TRBV19 and TRBJ2-2, is DGGITQSPKYLFRKEGQNVTLSCEQNLNHDAMYWYRQDPGQGLRLIYYSQIVNDFQKGDIAEGYSVSREKKESFPLTVTSAQKNPTAFYLCASSTASGIGTGELFFGEGSRLTVL.

CDR3 amino acids: CAWSDVAGGTDTQYF. CDR3 sequence (DNA): TGTGCCTGGAGCGACGTAGCGGGAGGCACAGATACGCAGTATTTT. The chain employs TRBV30 and TRBJ2-3, with TRBD2 matching over 9 bases. The CDR3 has 15 residues. CDR1 and CDR2 from the germline V gene are GTSNPN and SVGIG (reference sequence). Losses at the gene ends were 3 bases for V and 1 base for J; bases not matched to a gene: 5.

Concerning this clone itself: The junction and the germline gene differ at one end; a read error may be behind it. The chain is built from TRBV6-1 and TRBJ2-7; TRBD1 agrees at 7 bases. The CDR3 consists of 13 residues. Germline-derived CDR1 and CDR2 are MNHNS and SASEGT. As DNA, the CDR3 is TGTGCCAGCAGAGAAGGGGGCATGGGCGAGCAGTACTTC. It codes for CASREGGMGEQYF.

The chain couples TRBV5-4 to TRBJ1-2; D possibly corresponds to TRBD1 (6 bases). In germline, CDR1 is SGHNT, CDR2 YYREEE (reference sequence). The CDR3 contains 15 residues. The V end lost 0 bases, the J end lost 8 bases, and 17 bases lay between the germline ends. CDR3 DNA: TGTGCCAGCAGCTTGGAGTCCGGGACCACAGGGGGCTACACCTTC. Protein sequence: CASSLESGTTGGYTF.

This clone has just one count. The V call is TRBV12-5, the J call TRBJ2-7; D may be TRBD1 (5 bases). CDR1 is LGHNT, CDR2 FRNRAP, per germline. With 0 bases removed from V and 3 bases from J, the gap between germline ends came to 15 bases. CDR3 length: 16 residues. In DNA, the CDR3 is TGTGCTAGTGGTTTGGTTCTCCTGGGGCGGAACTACGAGCAGTACTTC. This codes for CASGLVLLGRNYEQYF.